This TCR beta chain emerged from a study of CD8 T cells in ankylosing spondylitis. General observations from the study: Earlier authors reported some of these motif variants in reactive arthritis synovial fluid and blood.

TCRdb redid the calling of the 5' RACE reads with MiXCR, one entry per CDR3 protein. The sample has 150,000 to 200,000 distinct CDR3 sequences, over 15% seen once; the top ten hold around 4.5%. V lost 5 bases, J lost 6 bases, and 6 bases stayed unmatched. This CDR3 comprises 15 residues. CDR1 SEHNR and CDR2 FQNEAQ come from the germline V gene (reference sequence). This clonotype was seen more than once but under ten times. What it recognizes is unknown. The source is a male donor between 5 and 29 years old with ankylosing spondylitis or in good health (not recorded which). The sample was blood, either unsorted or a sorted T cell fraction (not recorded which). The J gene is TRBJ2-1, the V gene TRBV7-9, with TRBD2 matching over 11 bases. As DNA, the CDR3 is TGTGCCAGCAGCCGAACTAGCGGGAGCGTCAATGAGCAGTTCTTC. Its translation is CASSRTSGSVNEQFF.